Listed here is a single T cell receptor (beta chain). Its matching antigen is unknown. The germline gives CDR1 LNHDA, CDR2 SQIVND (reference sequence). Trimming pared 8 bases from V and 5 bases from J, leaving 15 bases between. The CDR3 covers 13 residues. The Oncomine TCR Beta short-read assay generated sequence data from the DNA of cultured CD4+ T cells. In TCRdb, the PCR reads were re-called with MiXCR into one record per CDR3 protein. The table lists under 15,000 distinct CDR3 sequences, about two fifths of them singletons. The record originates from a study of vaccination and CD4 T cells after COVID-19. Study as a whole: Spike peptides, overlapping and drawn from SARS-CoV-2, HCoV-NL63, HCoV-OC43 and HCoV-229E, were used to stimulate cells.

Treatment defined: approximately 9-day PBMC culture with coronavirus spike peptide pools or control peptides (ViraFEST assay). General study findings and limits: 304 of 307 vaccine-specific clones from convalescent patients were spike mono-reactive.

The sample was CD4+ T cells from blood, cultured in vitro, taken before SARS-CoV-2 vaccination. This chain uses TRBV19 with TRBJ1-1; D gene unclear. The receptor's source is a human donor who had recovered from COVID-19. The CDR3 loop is CASSPTGWTEAFF. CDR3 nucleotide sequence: TGTGCCAGTTCTCCGACGGGGTGGACTGAAGCTTTCTTT.